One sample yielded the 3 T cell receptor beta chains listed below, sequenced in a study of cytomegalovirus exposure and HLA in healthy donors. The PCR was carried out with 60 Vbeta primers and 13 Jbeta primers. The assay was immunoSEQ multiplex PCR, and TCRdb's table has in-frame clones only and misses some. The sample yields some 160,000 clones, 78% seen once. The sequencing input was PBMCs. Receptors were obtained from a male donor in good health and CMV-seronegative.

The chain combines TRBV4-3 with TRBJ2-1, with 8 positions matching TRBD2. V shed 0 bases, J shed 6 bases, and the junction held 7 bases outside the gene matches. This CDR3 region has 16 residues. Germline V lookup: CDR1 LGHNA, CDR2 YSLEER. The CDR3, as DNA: TGCGCCAGCAGCCAAGACCCCGGGACTAGGGTCAATGAGCAGTTCTTC. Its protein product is CASSQDPGTRVNEQFF.

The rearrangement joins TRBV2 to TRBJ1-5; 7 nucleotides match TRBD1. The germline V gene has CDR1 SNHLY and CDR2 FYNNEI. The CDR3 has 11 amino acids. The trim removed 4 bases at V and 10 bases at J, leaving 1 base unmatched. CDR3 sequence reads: CASSAGGPQHF. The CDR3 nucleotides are TGTGCCAGCAGTGCAGGGGGACCCCAGCATTTT. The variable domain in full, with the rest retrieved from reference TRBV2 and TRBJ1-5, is EPEVTQTPSHQVTQMGQEVILRCVPISNHLYFYWYRQILGQKVEFLVSFYNNEISEKSEIFDDQFSVERPDGSNFTLKIRSTKLEDSAMYFCASSAGGPQHFGDGTRLSIL.

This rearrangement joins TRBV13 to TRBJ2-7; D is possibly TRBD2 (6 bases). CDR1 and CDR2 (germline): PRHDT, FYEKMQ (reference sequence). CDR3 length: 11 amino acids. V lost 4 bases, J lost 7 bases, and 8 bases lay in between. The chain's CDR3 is CASSSRGEQYF. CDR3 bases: TGTGCCAGCAGCTCCCGGGGGGAGCAGTACTTC.